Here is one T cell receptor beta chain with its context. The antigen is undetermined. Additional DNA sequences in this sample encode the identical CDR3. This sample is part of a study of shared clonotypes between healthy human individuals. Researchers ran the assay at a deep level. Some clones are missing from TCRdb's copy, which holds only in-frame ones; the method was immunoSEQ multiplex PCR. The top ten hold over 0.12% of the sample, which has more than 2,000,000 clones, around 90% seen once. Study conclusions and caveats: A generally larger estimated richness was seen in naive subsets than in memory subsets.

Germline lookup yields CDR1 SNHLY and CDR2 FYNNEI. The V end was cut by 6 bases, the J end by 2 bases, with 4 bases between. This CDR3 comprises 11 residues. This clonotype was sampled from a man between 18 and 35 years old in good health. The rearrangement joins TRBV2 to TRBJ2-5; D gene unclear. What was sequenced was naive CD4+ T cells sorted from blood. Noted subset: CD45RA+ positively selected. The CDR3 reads CASRQQETQYF. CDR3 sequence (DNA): TGTGCCAGCAGACAGCAAGAGACCCAGTACTTC.